Sequencing of this TCR beta chain was carried out in a study of cytomegalovirus exposure and HLA in healthy donors. This CDR3 is built from 17 residues. Germline CDR1 KGHSH, CDR2 LQKENI. The V gene end was trimmed by 3 bases and the J gene end by 8 bases; junction bases not matched to a gene: 11. 13 Jbeta primers and 60 Vbeta primers were used for the PCR. Sequencing used immunoSEQ multiplex PCR; TCRdb keeps in-frame clones, though not all of them. The sample includes 130,000 to 150,000 clones, about 82% of them seen just once. Sequencing was carried out using PBMCs. J is TRBJ2-1 and V is TRBV18, with 12 bases that match TRBD1. The sequence derives from a male donor in good health and CMV-seronegative. The CDR3 here is CASSPEGQGASNDEQFF. CDR3 sequence (DNA): TGTGCCAGCTCACCTGAGGGACAGGGGGCCTCCAATGATGAGCAGTTCTTC.